This TCR beta chain was sequenced for a study of blood T cell repertoires in COVID-19. V lost 0 bases and J lost 0, with 12 bases in between. The CDR3 extends over 16 amino acids. CDR1 and CDR2 (germline): SGDLS, YYNGEE. This clone was observed a handful of times. Study processing details: Reference gene primer amplification gave estimated nucleated cell counts. Method: immunoSEQ multiplex PCR; TCRdb's copy keeps in-frame clones and lacks some. V, J and clone size reflect that table, while D and trimming were determined from the DNA. The table shows 200,000 to 250,000 clones, with more than 85% occurring only once.

Sample: peripheral blood. The J gene is TRBJ1-2, the V gene TRBV9; D gene uncertain. The sequence was collected from a woman in her seventies with active or convalescent COVID-19. The CDR3 DNA is TGTGCCAGCAGCGTAGGGAACAGACCAACTAACTATGGCTACACCTTC. Its protein product is CASSVGNRPTNYGYTF.